This T cell receptor beta chain was recovered during a study of early stage breast cancer tumors. Study details: Seven or eight ER+/PR+/HER2- tumors were invasive ductal; a few were invasive lobular. Average read coverage per sample was approximately 10-fold.

Using immunoSEQ multiplex PCR, the repertoire was profiled, and TCRdb retains in-frame clones only, with some absent. The sample records 60,000 to 75,000 clones, 75% to 90% being singletons. A word on this clone: At the DNA level, this CDR3 is encoded by other sequences in the same sample as well.

Germline assignment: CDR1 MDHEN and CDR2 SYDVKM. Deletions cut 6 bases from V and 6 bases from J, with 8 bases between. This CDR3 is 11 amino acids long. The sequencing sample was made of blood. The clonotype was recovered from a person in their 40s with breast cancer. V gene TRBV28 combines with J gene TRBJ1-2; no clear D. The CDR3 DNA follows: TGTGCCAGCAGCCTGCGGGATGGCTACACCTTC. This gives the protein CASSLRDGYTF.